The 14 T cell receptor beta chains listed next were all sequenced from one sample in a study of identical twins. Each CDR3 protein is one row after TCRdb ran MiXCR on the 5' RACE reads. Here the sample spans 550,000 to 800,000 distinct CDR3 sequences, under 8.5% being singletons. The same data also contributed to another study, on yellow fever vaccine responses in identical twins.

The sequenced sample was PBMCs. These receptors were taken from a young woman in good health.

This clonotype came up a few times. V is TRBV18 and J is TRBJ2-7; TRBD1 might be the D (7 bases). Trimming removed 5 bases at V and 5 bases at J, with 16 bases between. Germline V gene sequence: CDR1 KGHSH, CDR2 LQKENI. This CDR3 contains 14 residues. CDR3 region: CASSSRQGGDEQYV. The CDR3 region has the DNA TGTGCCAGCTCATCACGACAGGGAGGTGACGAGCAGTACGTC.

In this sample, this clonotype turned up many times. CDR3 amino acids: CASIDRTGEQYF. The CDR3 nucleotides read TGTGCCAGCATCGACAGAACAGGCGAGCAGTACTTC. The chain joins TRBV6-5 to TRBJ2-7; tentative D call: TRBD1 (5 bases). The CDR3 has 12 residues. The germline gives CDR1 MNHEY, CDR2 SVGAGI. The ends were cut back, 7 bases at V and 6 bases at J, with 13 bases in the middle.

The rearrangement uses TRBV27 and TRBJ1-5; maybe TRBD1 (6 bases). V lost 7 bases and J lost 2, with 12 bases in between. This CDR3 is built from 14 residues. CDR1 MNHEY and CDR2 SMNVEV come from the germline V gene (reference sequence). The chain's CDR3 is CASKQGQGNQPQHF. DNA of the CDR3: TGTGCCAGCAAACAGGGCCAGGGCAATCAGCCCCAGCATTTT.

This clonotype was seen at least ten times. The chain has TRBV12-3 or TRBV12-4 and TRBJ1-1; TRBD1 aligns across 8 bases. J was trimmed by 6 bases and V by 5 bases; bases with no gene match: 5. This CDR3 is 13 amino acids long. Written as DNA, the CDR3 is TGTGCCAGCAGTCCGTCACAGGGGGCTGAAGCTTTCTTT. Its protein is CASSPSQGAEAFF.

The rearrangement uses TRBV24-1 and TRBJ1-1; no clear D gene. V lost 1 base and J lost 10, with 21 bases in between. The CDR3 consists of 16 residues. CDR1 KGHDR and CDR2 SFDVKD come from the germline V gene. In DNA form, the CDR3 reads TGTGCCACCAGTGATTTTGTGAGTTGGGCACCTAGGGCAGCTTTCTTT. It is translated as CATSDFVSWAPRAAFF.

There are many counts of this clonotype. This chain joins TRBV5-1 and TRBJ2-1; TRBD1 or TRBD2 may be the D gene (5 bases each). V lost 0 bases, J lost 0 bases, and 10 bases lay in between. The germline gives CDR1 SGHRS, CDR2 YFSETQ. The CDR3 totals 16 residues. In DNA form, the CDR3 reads TGCGCCAGCAGCTTGGAGTGGGGGTTCTCCTACAATGAGCAGTTCTTC. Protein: CASSLEWGFSYNEQFF.

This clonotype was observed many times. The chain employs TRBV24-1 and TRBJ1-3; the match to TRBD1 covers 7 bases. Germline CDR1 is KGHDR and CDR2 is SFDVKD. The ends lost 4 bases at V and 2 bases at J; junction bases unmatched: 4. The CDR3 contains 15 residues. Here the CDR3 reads CATSEPGTAGNTIYF. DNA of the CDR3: TGTGCCACCAGTGAACCCGGGACAGCTGGAAACACCATATATTTT.

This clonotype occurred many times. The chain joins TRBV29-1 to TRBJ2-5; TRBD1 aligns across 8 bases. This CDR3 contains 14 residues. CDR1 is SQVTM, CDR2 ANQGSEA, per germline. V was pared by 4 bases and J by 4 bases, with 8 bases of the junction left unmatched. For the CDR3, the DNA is TGCAGCGTTGTCAGGGGGCAAGGGAGAGAGACCCAGTACTTC. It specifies CSVVRGQGRETQYF.

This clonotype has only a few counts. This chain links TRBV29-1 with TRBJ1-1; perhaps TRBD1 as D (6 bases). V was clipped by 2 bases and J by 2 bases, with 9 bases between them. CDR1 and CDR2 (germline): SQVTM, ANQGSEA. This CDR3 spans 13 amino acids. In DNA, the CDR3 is TGCAGCGTTGAAAAGGGGGTAAACACTGAAGCTTTCTTT. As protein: CSVEKGVNTEAFF.

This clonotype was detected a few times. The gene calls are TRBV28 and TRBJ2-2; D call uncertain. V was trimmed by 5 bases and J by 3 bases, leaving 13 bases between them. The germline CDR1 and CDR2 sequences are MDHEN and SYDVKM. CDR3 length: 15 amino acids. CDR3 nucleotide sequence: TGTGCCAGCAGTCGGCCGACCCTTGACACCGGGGAGCTGTTTTTT. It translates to CASSRPTLDTGELFF.

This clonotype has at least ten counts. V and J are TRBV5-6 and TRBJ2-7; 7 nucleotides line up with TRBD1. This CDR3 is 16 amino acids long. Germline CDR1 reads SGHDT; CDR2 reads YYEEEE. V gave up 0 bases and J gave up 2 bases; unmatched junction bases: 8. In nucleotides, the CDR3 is TGTGCCAGCAGCTTGGCGAAGGGACAGATCCCCTACGAGCAGTACTTC. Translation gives CASSLAKGQIPYEQYF.

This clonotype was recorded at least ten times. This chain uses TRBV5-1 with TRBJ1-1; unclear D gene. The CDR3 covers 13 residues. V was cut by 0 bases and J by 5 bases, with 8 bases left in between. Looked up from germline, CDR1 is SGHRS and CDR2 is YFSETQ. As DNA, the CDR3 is TGCGCCAGCAGCTTGGCTACAGATACTGAAGCTTTCTTT. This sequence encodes CASSLATDTEAFF.

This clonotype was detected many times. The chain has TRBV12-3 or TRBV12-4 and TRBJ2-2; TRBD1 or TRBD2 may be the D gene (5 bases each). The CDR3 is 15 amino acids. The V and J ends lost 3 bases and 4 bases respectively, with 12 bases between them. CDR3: CASSLTGRVTGELFF. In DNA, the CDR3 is TGTGCCAGCAGTTTGACGGGGCGGGTCACCGGGGAGCTGTTTTTT.

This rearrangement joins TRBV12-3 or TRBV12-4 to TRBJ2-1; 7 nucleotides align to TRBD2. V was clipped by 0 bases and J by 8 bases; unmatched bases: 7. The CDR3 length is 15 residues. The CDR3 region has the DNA TGTGCCAGCAGTTTAGCGGGAGGGCCAGGCCATGAGCAGTTCTTC. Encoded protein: CASSLAGGPGHEQFF.